This T cell receptor (beta chain) was captured by sequencing in a study of T cell changes during pregnancy in multiple sclerosis. This clone showed up just once. Sequenced by immunoSEQ multiplex PCR; TCRdb stores in-frame clones only, minus some. Of tens of thousands of clones listed, about 89% are singletons. Germline V gives CDR1 MNHEY, CDR2 SMNVEV (reference sequence). V was clipped by 2 bases and J by 6 bases, with 14 bases between them. The CDR3 has 15 amino acids. The sample here was CD8+ T cells from peripheral blood mononuclear cells, taken before pregnancy. This sequence originates from a female donor with multiple sclerosis, enrolled in a pregnancy study. This chain uses TRBV27 with TRBJ2-1; a possible D gene is TRBD1 (6 bases). The CDR3 loop is CASSLGRGERNEQFF. The CDR3 region has the DNA TGTGCCAGCAGTTTAGGCAGGGGAGAGCGCAATGAGCAGTTCTTC.